This T cell receptor (beta chain) was captured by sequencing in a study of response to subunit inactivated influenza vaccine. Study-wide findings and caveats: T cells newly recruited by each seasonal influenza vaccination are few, the authors suggested.

Germline lookup yields CDR1 LNHNV and CDR2 YYDKDF (reference sequence). V gave up 0 bases and J gave up 3 bases, with 11 bases separating them. CDR3 length: 16 residues. MiXCR, applied by TCRdb to the RT-PCR reads, yields one record per CDR3 protein. There are 450,000 to 600,000 distinct CDR3 sequences in the sample; approximately 15% occur only once, and less than 4% lies in the top ten. In this sample, this clonotype turned up many times. The antigen is unknown. V gene TRBV15 combines with J gene TRBJ2-2; D is undetermined. Here the sequenced sample was CD4+ T cells sorted from PBMCs, taken about 23 months after vaccination. The TCR was taken from a man between 50 and 69 years old who received an inactivated influenza vaccine. The CDR3 sequence: CATSRDLGSYTGELFF. In DNA, the CDR3 is TGTGCCACCAGCAGAGATCTGGGCAGCTACACCGGGGAGCTGTTTTTT. The complete variable domain, with remaining parts taken from reference TRBV15 and TRBJ2-2, reads DAMVIQNPRYQVTQFGKPVTLSCSQTLNHNVMYWYQQKSSQAPKLLFHYYDKDFNNEADTPDNFQSRRPNTSFCFLDIRSPGLGDTAMYLCATSRDLGSYTGELFFGEGSRLTVL.